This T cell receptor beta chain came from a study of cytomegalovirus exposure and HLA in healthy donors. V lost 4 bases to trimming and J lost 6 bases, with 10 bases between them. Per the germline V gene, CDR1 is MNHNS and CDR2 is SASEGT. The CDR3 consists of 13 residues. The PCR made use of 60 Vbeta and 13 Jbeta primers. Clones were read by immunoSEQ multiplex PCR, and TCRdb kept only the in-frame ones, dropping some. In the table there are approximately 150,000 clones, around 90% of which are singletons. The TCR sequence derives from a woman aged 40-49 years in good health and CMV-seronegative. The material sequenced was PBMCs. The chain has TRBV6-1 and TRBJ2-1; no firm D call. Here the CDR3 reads CASSVVLVNEQFF. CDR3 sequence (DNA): TGTGCCAGCAGTGTAGTTCTCGTCAATGAGCAGTTCTTC.